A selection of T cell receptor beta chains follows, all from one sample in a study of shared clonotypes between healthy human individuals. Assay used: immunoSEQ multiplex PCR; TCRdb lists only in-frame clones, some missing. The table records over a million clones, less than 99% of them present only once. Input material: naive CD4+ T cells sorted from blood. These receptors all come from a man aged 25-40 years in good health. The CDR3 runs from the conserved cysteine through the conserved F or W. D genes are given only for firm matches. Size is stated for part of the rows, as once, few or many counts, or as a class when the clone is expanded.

CDR3 DNA: TGTGCCAGCAGCTCGATGCCGACCTTCTGGGAGCAGTACTTC
CDR3 protein: CASSSMPTFWEQYF
clone size: .
V gene: TRBV7-9
D gene: .
J gene: TRBJ2-7

CDR3 DNA: TGCGCCAGCAGCCAAAGCGGACCTCTAGCGGGCCCGGGGTATCCGCAGTTCTTC
CDR3 protein: CASSQSGPLAGPGYPQFF
clone size: .
V gene: TRBV4-1
D gene: TRBD2
J gene: TRBJ2-1

CDR3 DNA: TGTGCCAGCAGCCTCCTAGCGGGAGGAACCCCAGATACGCAGTATTTT
CDR3 protein: CASSLLAGGTPDTQYF
clone size: .
V gene: TRBV7-2
D gene: TRBD2
J gene: TRBJ2-3

CDR3 DNA: TGCGCCAGCAGCTTTGCGATCGAGCAGTACTTC
CDR3 protein: CASSFAIEQYF
clone size: .
V gene: TRBV5-1
D gene: .
J gene: TRBJ2-7

CDR3 DNA: TGTGCCTGGAGTGTGATCGGGACTGTTAGCTCCTACGAGCAGTACTTC
CDR3 protein: CAWSVIGTVSSYEQYF
clone size: .
V gene: TRBV30
D gene: .
J gene: TRBJ2-7

CDR3 DNA: TGTGCCAGCAGTTACCAAACTAGCGGGAGGGCCAATGAGCAGTTCTTC
CDR3 protein: CASSYQTSGRANEQFF
clone size: .
V gene: TRBV6-6
D gene: TRBD2
J gene: TRBJ2-1

CDR3 DNA: TGTGCTAGTGGACAGGGGACCGGGGAGCTGTTTTTT
CDR3 protein: CASGQGTGELFF
clone size: .
V gene: TRBV12-5
D gene: TRBD1
J gene: TRBJ2-2

CDR3 DNA: TGTGCCAGCAGCCTGACTAGCGGGAGGGCCGGAAATGAGCAGTTCTTC
CDR3 protein: CASSLTSGRAGNEQFF
clone size: .
V gene: TRBV5-6
D gene: TRBD2
J gene: TRBJ2-1

CDR3 DNA: TGTGCCAGCAGTTACTCGGGCAGGGGGCGAATTGAAGCTTTCTTT
CDR3 protein: CASSYSGRGRIEAFF
clone size: .
V gene: TRBV6-5
D gene: TRBD1
J gene: TRBJ1-1

CDR3 DNA: TGTGCCAGCAGCCCGTCCCGGGACATGGGGTGGATCTATGGCTACACCTTC
CDR3 protein: CASSPSRDMGWIYGYTF
clone size: .
V gene: TRBV14
D gene: .
J gene: TRBJ1-2

CDR3 DNA: TGTGCCAGCAGCGTGGTGGGTGATACGCAGTATTTT
CDR3 protein: CASSVVGDTQYF
clone size: .
V gene: TRBV9
D gene: .
J gene: TRBJ2-3

CDR3 DNA: TGTGCCAGCAGGGTGACGCCTATCTCTGGAAACACCATATATTTT
CDR3 protein: CASRVTPISGNTIYF
clone size: .
V gene: TRBV6-5
D gene: .
J gene: TRBJ1-3

CDR3 DNA: TGTGCCAGCAGTGGATTAGCCGGAGGTGAGCAGTTCTTC
CDR3 protein: CASSGLAGGEQFF
clone size: .
V gene: TRBV6-4
D gene: .
J gene: TRBJ2-1

CDR3 DNA: TGTGCCATCAGTGAACAACAAGAGACCCAGTACTTC
CDR3 protein: CAISEQQETQYF
clone size: .
V gene: TRBV10-3
D gene: .
J gene: TRBJ2-5

CDR3 DNA: TGTGCCAGCAGCCGCGGGAGCCCTGGGGATGAGCAGTTCTTC
CDR3 protein: CASSRGSPGDEQFF
clone size: .
V gene: TRBV7-3
D gene: TRBD2
J gene: TRBJ2-1

CDR3 DNA: TGTGCCAGCAGCTTGACGGACTTTGATTCCTACGAGCAGTACTTC
CDR3 protein: CASSLTDFDSYEQYF
clone size: once
V gene: TRBV11-2
D gene: .
J gene: TRBJ2-7

CDR3 DNA: TGTGCCAGCAGCTTAGCGCCAGGGGATAACTCTGGAAACACCATATATTTT
CDR3 protein: CASSLAPGDNSGNTIYF
clone size: .
V gene: TRBV7-9
D gene: .
J gene: TRBJ1-3

CDR3 DNA: TGCGCCAGCAGCGAGGGGACCATGGACAATCAGCCCCAGCATTTT
CDR3 protein: CASSEGTMDNQPQHF
clone size: .
V gene: TRBV5-1
D gene: .
J gene: TRBJ1-5

CDR3 DNA: TGTGCCAGCTCCATTTGGCCTCTCCCCACCGGGGAGCTGTTTTTT
CDR3 protein: CASSIWPLPTGELFF
clone size: .
V gene: TRBV2
D gene: .
J gene: TRBJ2-2

CDR3 DNA: TGCAGCGTGGCCCGGGACTTTAGTCGCGATGAGCAGTTCTTC
CDR3 protein: CSVARDFSRDEQFF
clone size: once
V gene: TRBV29-1
D gene: .
J gene: TRBJ2-1

CDR3 DNA: TGTGCCAGCAGTCTAGCGGGCAGCTCCTACAATGAGCAGTTCTTC
CDR3 protein: CASSLAGSSYNEQFF
clone size: .
V gene: TRBV9
D gene: TRBD2
J gene: TRBJ2-1

CDR3 DNA: TGTGCCAGCAGTGAAGTTAGGGCGGGGGTTTCCTACGAGCAGTACTTC
CDR3 protein: CASSEVRAGVSYEQYF
clone size: .
V gene: TRBV6-1
D gene: TRBD2
J gene: TRBJ2-7

CDR3 DNA: TGTGCCAGCAGCTTAGCACCCAGCGGGGAGCAGTTCTTC
CDR3 protein: CASSLAPSGEQFF
clone size: .
V gene: TRBV7-2
D gene: .
J gene: TRBJ2-1

CDR3 DNA: TGTGCCAGCAGCACCCGACAGGGTATGAACACTGAAGCTTTCTTT
CDR3 protein: CASSTRQGMNTEAFF
clone size: .
V gene: TRBV7-2
D gene: TRBD1
J gene: TRBJ1-1

CDR3 DNA: TGTGCCAGCAGCCAAGGGGGGGCGCAAGGCTTC
CDR3 protein: CASSQGGAQGF
clone size: .
V gene: TRBV6-1
D gene: .
J gene: TRBJ1-2

CDR3 DNA: TGTGCCAGCAGCTTTGGCGGGAGGGCCCAGACCGGGGAGCTGTTTTTT
CDR3 protein: CASSFGGRAQTGELFF
clone size: .
V gene: TRBV5-4
D gene: TRBD2
J gene: TRBJ2-2

CDR3 DNA: TGTGCCAGCAGTTACAAGCCGGGACTTGCCTACAATGAGCAGTTCTTC
CDR3 protein: CASSYKPGLAYNEQFF
clone size: .
V gene: TRBV6-6
D gene: .
J gene: TRBJ2-1

CDR3 DNA: TGTGCCAGCAGCGTAGATGGGCGAAGCGGGTCTTTTACCGGGGAGCTGTTTTTT
CDR3 protein: CASSVDGRSGSFTGELFF
clone size: .
V gene: TRBV9
D gene: .
J gene: TRBJ2-2